This entry lists 23 T cell receptor beta chains sequenced from one sample in a study of OX40 agonist ivuxolimab in advanced cancers. Clones were sequenced by immunoSEQ multiplex PCR, and TCRdb holds only the in-frame ones, with some missing. The sample consists of 55,000 to 70,000 clones, about 82% of them appearing once. The specimen was CD4+ or CD8+ T cells sorted from blood, collected in a trial of the OX40 agonist ivuxolimab. These receptors originate from an adult with an advanced solid tumor such as melanoma, head and neck, liver or kidney cancer.

The genes are TRBV5-1 and TRBJ2-5, with 7 bases identical to TRBD1. There are 16 residues in the CDR3. CDR1 and CDR2 (germline): SGHRS, YFSETQ. V lost 1 base and J lost 0; bases outside the gene matches: 6. This chain's CDR3 is CASSLWDREYQETQYF. The CDR3 bases are TGCGCCAGCAGCTTGTGGGACAGAGAGTACCAAGAGACCCAGTACTTC. The full variable domain, completed using reference TRBV5-1 and TRBJ2-5, is KAGVTQTPRYLIKTRGQQVTLSCSPISGHRSVSWYQQTPGQGLQFLFEYFSETQRNKGNFPGRFSGRQFSNSRSEMNVSTLELGDSALYLCASSLWDREYQETQYFGPGTRLLVL.

The V and J genes are TRBV7-2 and TRBJ1-2; D gene ambiguous. The germline V gene has CDR1 SGHTA and CDR2 FQGNSA. The CDR3 has 13 residues. The ends were cut back, 3 bases at V and 4 bases at J, with 9 bases in the middle. The CDR3 bases are TGTGCCAGCAGCTTCCGGACGGCCTATGGCTACACCTTC. It yields the protein CASSFRTAYGYTF.

This clone has ten or more counts. The chain joins TRBV4-1 to TRBJ1-2, with D tentatively TRBD1 (5 bases). Germline CDR1 is MGHRA and CDR2 is YSYEKL. The CDR3 length is 15 residues. Deletions cut 4 bases from V and 2 bases from J, with 14 bases between. The CDR3 spells CASSLETAANYGYTF. In nucleotides, the CDR3 is TGCGCCAGCAGCCTTGAGACAGCAGCCAACTATGGCTACACCTTC.

The V gene is TRBV5-1, the J gene TRBJ1-1, with D unresolved. Germline assignment: CDR1 SGHRS and CDR2 YFSETQ. The germline V and J ends were trimmed by 2 bases and 2 bases, with 7 bases remaining between them. This CDR3 has 13 residues. CDR3 DNA sequence: TGCGCCAGCAGCTTTGGACCTAACACTGAAGCTTTCTTT. This encodes CASSFGPNTEAFF.

The rearrangement joins TRBV4-2 to TRBJ1-2; D gene ambiguous. CDR1 and CDR2 from the germline V gene are LGHNA and YNFKEQ. Trimming took off 0 bases at V and 8 bases at J, with 16 bases between the two ends. This CDR3 has 15 residues. The DNA for the CDR3 is TGTGCCAGCAGCCAAGATGTGCACGCTCCCGGGGGCTACACCTTC. It specifies CASSQDVHAPGGYTF.

This sequence joins TRBV28 and TRBJ1-2; D uncertain. The CDR3 runs to 15 residues. V gave up 7 bases and J gave up 4 bases, with 19 bases separating them. Germline V gene data show CDR1 as MDHEN and CDR2 as SYDVKM. As DNA, the CDR3 is TGTGCCAGCACCTCCGGGGTGTGGGCCACCTATGGCTACACCTTC. It encodes CASTSGVWATYGYTF.

The CDR3 sequence: CASIRTPGQNQPQHF. For the CDR3, the DNA is TGTGCCAGTATCAGAACTCCGGGACAAAATCAGCCCCAGCATTTT. This sequence joins TRBV19 and TRBJ1-5; possible D gene TRBD1, 6 bases. Trimming removed 7 bases from V and 4 bases from J, with 17 bases in between. Germline V gene lookup returns CDR1 LNHDA and CDR2 SQIVND (reference sequence). CDR3 length equals 15 residues.

The rearrangement links TRBV7-8 to TRBJ2-2; D perhaps matches TRBD2 (6 bases). The CDR3 extends over 15 amino acids. V was clipped by 1 base and J by 6 bases, with 12 bases between them. CDR1 is SGHVS, CDR2 FQNEAQ, per germline. The CDR3 DNA reads TGTGCCAGCAGCTTAGTCGGGGGTAGCGCCGGGGAGCTGTTTTTT. This sequence encodes CASSLVGGSAGELFF.

This clone was counted a few times. This chain connects TRBV5-6 to TRBJ2-1; 9 positions match TRBD2. The V segment lost 2 bases and the J segment 12 bases; nucleotides outside the gene matches: 12. The CDR3 totals 15 residues. The germline gives CDR1 SGHDT, CDR2 YYEEEE. CDR3 bases: TGTGCCAGCAGCTTTCGTCTAGCGGGACGGTCGGGGCAGTTCTTC. This codes for CASSFRLAGRSGQFF.

The V call is TRBV12-2, the J call TRBJ2-3; the table's D call of TRBD2 was not tested on the DNA. TRBV12-2 represents a pseudogene. This CDR3 has 17 residues. CDR3 coding DNA: TGTGCAAGTCGCCCCCTGACTAGCGGGGGGAGCACAGATACGCAGTATTTT. Translating gives CASRPLTSGGSTDTQYF.

V gene TRBV27 combines with J gene TRBJ2-2, with no clear D. Germline assignment: CDR1 MNHEY and CDR2 SMNVEV (reference sequence). V lost 7 bases and J lost 4, with 16 bases in between. The CDR3 consists of 15 residues. The CDR3 DNA reads as TGTGCCAGCAAAGACTTAGGAAGTACCACCGGGGAGCTGTTTTTT. It encodes CASKDLGSTTGELFF.

Concerning this clone: It is likely a read error, because the conserved phenylalanine at the end of the CDR3 is missing. The DNA is omitted, as the CDR3 cannot be located on it reliably, and the CDR3 follows TCRdb's listing. This rearrangement joins TRBV2 to TRBJ1-6. Germline lookup yields CDR1 SNHLY and CDR2 FYNNEI. The CDR3 numbers 10 amino acids, ends counted. CDR3: CASSRLPGAE.

The chain has TRBV28 and TRBJ1-1, with TRBD1 identical over 9 bases. The V gene end was trimmed by 5 bases and the J gene end by 11 bases; junction bases not matched to a gene: 9. The CDR3 sequence is 13 residues long. Looked up from germline, CDR1 is MDHEN and CDR2 is SYDVKM. The CDR3 DNA reads TGTGCCAGCAGTGAAAACAGGGGGCTATACGCTTTCTTT. This codes for CASSENRGLYAFF.

This clone appeared many times. The gene calls are TRBV5-1 and TRBJ1-1; 10 bases match TRBD1. This CDR3 is 14 amino acids long. V shed 4 bases and J 5 bases; nucleotides not matched to a gene: 5. Germline CDR1 SGHRS, CDR2 YFSETQ. The CDR3 loop reads CASSLGQGGTEAFF. Here the CDR3 DNA reads TGCGCCAGCAGCCTAGGACAGGGGGGAACTGAAGCTTTCTTT.

The chain is built from TRBV18 and TRBJ1-6, with a possible D match to TRBD1 (6 bases). The length of the CDR3 is 15 residues. With 2 bases removed from V and 8 bases from J, the gap between germline ends came to 13 bases. Germline loops: CDR1 KGHSH, CDR2 LQKENI. CDR3 region: CASSPEGGMYSPLHF. Written as DNA, the CDR3 is TGTGCCAGCTCACCAGAAGGGGGAATGTATTCACCCCTCCACTTT. Full variable domain (rest looked up from reference TRBV18 and TRBJ1-6): NAGVMQNPRHLVRRRGQEARLRCSPMKGHSHVYWYRQLPEEGLKFMVYLQKENIIDESGMPKERFSAEFPKEGPSILRIQQVVRGDSAAYFCASSPEGGMYSPLHFGNGTRLTVT.

The rearrangement links TRBV7-2 to TRBJ2-5; D not certain. The V end lost 0 bases, the J end lost 5 bases, and 7 bases lay between the germline ends. The CDR3 has 13 residues. From germline, CDR1 is SGHTA and CDR2 FQGNSA. The CDR3 DNA follows: TGTGCCAGCAGCTTAGCTCCGTTTGAGACCCAGTACTTC. Translating it yields CASSLAPFETQYF.

V gene TRBV29-1 combines with J gene TRBJ2-4, with 8 bases matching TRBD2. Losses at the gene ends were 7 bases for V and 10 bases for J; bases not matched to a gene: 12. The CDR3 runs to 13 residues. Germline V gene sequence: CDR1 SQVTM, CDR2 ANQGSEA. CDR3 coding DNA: TGCAGCGGGGACCCCGGGGGGGAAGGGATTCAGTACTTC. It encodes CSGDPGGEGIQYF.

This rearrangement joins TRBV7-8 to TRBJ2-2; 8 nucleotides match TRBD1. The length of the CDR3 is 14 residues. After removal of 2 bases from V and 5 bases from J, the junction contained 1 base not matched to a gene. From germline, CDR1 is SGHVS and CDR2 FQNEAQ. CDR3 residues: CASSLQGATGELFF. For the CDR3, the DNA is TGTGCCAGCAGCTTACAGGGGGCGACCGGGGAGCTGTTTTTT.

The chain joins TRBV9 to TRBJ2-3, with D possibly matching TRBD2 (6 bases). Germline-derived CDR1 and CDR2 are SGDLS and YYNGEE. V gave up 0 bases and J gave up 2 bases, with 10 bases separating them. The CDR3 runs to 15 residues. In DNA form, the CDR3 reads TGTGCCAGCAGCGTAGTAGCGGACATCACAGATACGCAGTATTTT. Translation: CASSVVADITDTQYF.

The chain joins TRBV27 to TRBJ2-3, with TRBD1 identical over 8 bases. Trimming at V came to 7 bases and at J to 9 bases, leaving 9 bases not matched to a gene. CDR3 size: 13 residues. Germline values: CDR1 MNHEY, CDR2 SMNVEV (reference sequence). CDR3 in amino acids: CASTSQGAQTQYF. The CDR3 DNA sequence: TGTGCCAGCACCTCTCAGGGGGCGCAGACGCAGTATTTT.

This chain links TRBV9 with TRBJ1-3; D ambiguous. V gave up 8 bases and J gave up 0 bases, with 9 bases separating them. Per the germline V gene, CDR1 is SGDLS and CDR2 is YYNGEE. CDR3 length equals 13 residues. For the CDR3, the DNA is TGTGCCAGTGCCCGAAGCTCTGGAAACACCATATATTTT. It specifies CASARSSGNTIYF.

Turning to this clone: The limits of the CDR3 on the DNA are not certain, so only TCRdb's listed CDR3 is given. The chain combines TRBV12-2 with TRBJ2-6; the listed D gene, TRBD2, was not tested against the DNA. TRBV12-2 is annotated as a pseudogene. The CDR3 length equals 20 residues, ends included. The CDR3 spells CASRLEGRTSWASGANVLTF.

This clone is hyperexpanded in the sample. The chain employs TRBV5-5 and TRBJ2-7, with D maybe TRBD2 (5 bases). The CDR3 length is 14 residues. Germline V gene sequence: CDR1 SGHKS, CDR2 YYEKEE (reference sequence). Trimming took off 1 base at V and 4 bases at J, with 12 bases between the two ends. The CDR3 region is CASSLRGSDYEQYF. Written as DNA, the CDR3 is TGTGCCAGCAGCTTGAGAGGGAGTGATTACGAGCAGTACTTC.